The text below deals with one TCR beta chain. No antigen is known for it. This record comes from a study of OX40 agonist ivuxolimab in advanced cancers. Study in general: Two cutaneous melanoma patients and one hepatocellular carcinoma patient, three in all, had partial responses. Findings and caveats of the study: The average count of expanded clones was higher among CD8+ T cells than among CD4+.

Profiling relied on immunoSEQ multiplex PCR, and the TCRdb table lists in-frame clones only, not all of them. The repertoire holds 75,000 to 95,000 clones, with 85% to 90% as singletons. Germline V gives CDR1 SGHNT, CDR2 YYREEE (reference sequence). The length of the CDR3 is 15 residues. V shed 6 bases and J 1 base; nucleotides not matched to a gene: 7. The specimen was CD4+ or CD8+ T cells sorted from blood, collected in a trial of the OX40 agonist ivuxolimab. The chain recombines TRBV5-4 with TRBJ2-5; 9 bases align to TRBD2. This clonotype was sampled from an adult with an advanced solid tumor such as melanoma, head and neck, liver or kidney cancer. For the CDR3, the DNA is TGTGCCAGCAACTTCCGGCGGGAGGGCCAAGAGACCCAGTACTTC. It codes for CASNFRREGQETQYF.